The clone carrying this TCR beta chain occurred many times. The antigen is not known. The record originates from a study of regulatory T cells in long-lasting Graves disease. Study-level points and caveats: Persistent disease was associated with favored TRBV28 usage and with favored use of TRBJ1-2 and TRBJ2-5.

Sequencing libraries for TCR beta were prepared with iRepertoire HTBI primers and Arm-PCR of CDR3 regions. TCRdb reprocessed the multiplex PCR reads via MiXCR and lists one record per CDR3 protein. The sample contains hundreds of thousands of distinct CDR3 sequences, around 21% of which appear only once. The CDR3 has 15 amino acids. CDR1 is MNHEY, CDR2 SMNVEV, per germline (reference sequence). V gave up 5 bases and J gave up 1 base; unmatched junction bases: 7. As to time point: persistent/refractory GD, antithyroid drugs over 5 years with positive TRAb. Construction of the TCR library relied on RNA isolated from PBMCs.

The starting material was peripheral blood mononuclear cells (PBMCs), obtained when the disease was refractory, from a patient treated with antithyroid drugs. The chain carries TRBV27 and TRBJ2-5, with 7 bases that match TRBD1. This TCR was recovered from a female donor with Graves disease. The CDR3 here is CASSNRDSLQETQYF. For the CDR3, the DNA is TGTGCCAGCAGTAACCGGGACAGCCTCCAAGAGACCCAGTACTTC.